The TCR beta chain under discussion was sequenced for a study of blood T cell repertoires in COVID-19. This CDR3 region has 14 residues. With 1 base removed from V and 4 bases from J, the gap between germline ends came to 10 bases. CDR1 and CDR2 from the germline V gene are SNHLY and FYNNEI. Profiled with immunoSEQ multiplex PCR; TCRdb holds only in-frame clones, not every one. Seen here are around 180,000 clones, around 80% observed once, and the top ten hold 6.5% to 8%. Input material: peripheral blood. This receptor was obtained from a man aged 70-80 years with active or convalescent COVID-19. The chain links TRBV2 to TRBJ1-2, with D perhaps matching TRBD1 (5 bases). The CDR3 protein is CASSEEQEIYGYTF. As DNA, the CDR3 is TGTGCCAGCAGTGAAGAACAGGAGATCTATGGCTACACCTTC.